These 6 T cell receptor beta chains were sequenced from one sample in a study of post-analysis software for immune sequencing data. TCR beta libraries were prepared from cDNA with unique molecular identifiers. TCRdb reanalysed the PCR reads using MiXCR and keeps one entry per CDR3 protein. The sample shows about 200,000 distinct CDR3 sequences, 25% to 30% of them seen only once. Their recognized antigens are unknown. Regarding the study as a whole: Patients showed TRBV5-6, TRBV5-1 and TRBV20-1 among five TRBV segments more frequent than in controls.

The sequenced material came from blood. Receptor source: a girl between 2 and 17 years old with multiple sclerosis.

This clonotype was detected only once. One end of the junction is discordant with germline, which a read error may explain. J is TRBJ2-1 and V is TRBV6-1; 12 bases align to TRBD1. The CDR3 has 16 residues. Germline CDR1 is MNHNS and CDR2 is SASEGT. In nucleotides, the CDR3 is TGTGCCAGCAGTGAGACCGGGACAGGGGGCGGCAATGAGCCGTTCTTC. It yields the protein CASSETGTGGGNEPFF.

This rearrangement joins TRBV30 to TRBJ2-1; TRBD1 matches at 11 bases. Germline V gene lookup returns CDR1 GTSNPN and CDR2 SVGIG (reference sequence). The CDR3 spans 13 residues. The trim removed 5 bases at V and 8 bases at J, leaving 5 bases unmatched. CDR3 nucleotides: TGTGCCTGGGGGGACAGGGGGAAGGATGAGCAGTTCTTC. This translates into CAWGDRGKDEQFF.

This clonotype came up many times. DNA of the CDR3: TGCAGCGTCGCGGGGGGGGGTTCCTACAATGAGCAGTTCTTC. Its translation: CSVAGGGSYNEQFF. The chain recombines TRBV29-1 with TRBJ2-1; 9 bases align to TRBD2. Trimming cost V 6 bases and J 1 base; bases outside gene matches: 4. Germline-derived CDR1 and CDR2 are SQVTM and ANQGSEA. CDR3 size: 14 residues.

This clonotype was counted only a few times. This rearrangement joins TRBV24-1 to TRBJ2-7; weak D call: TRBD2 (6 bases). Per germline, CDR1 KGHDR and CDR2 SFDVKD. V was shortened by 7 bases and J by 3 bases, with 15 bases between the two germline ends. The CDR3 sequence is 14 residues long. CDR3 residues: CATRDAGTHYEQYF. The CDR3 region has the DNA TGTGCCACCAGGGATGCCGGGACTCACTACGAGCAGTACTTC.

The chain couples TRBV20-1 to TRBJ2-7; D call uncertain. The germline V and J ends were trimmed by 5 bases and 0 bases, with 11 bases remaining between them. CDR1 is DFQATT and CDR2 is SNEGSKA in the germline V gene (reference sequence). The CDR3 loop spans 13 amino acids. CDR3 nucleotide sequence: TGCAGTGCTGGGCAGGCCAGCTCCTACGAGCAGTACTTC. Encoded protein: CSAGQASSYEQYF.

This clonotype was recorded many times. The chain carries TRBV11-2 and TRBJ2-3; D unclear. In germline, CDR1 is SGHAT, CDR2 FQNNGV. The CDR3 totals 13 residues. V shed 3 bases and J shed 8 bases, with 12 bases lying between them. The CDR3 reads CASSFGSTSTQYF. As DNA, the CDR3 is TGTGCCAGCAGCTTCGGGTCGACAAGTACGCAGTATTTT.